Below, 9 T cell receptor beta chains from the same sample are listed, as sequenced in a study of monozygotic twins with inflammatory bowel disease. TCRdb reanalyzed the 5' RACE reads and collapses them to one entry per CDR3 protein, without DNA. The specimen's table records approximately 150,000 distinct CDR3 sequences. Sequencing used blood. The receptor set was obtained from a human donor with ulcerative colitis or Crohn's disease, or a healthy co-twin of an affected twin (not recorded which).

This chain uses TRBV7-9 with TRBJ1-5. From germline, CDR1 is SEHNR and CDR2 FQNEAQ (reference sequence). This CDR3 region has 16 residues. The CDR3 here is CASSLSVGSSNQPQHF.

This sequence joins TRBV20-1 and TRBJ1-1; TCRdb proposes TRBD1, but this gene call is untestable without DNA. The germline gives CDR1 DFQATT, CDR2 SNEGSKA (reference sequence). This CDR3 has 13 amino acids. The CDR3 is CSASIRENNEAFF.

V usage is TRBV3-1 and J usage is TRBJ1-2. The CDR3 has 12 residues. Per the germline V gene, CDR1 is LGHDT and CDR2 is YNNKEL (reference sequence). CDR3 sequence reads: CASSQAVRSYTF.

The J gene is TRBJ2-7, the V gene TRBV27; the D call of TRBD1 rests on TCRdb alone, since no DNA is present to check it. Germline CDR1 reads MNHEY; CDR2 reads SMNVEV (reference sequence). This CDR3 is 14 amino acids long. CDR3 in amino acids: CASRQGTPTYEQYF.

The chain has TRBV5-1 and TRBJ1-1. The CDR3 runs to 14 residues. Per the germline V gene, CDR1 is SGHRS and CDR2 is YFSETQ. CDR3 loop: CASSLEGLKTEAFF.

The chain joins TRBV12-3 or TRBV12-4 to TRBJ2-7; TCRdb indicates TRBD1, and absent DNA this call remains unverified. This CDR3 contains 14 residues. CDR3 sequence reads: CASRPRDRAHEQYF.

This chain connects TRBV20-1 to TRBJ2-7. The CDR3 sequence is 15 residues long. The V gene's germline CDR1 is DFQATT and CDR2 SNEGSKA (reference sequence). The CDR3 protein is CSARDRLGSPYEQYF.

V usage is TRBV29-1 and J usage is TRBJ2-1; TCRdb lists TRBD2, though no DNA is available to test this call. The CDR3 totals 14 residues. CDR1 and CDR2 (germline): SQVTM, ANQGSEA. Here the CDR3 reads CSVERTSGGNEQFF.

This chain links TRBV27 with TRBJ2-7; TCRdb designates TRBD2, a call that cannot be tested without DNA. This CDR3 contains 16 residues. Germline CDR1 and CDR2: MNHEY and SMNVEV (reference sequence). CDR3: CASIRLGKAGFDEQYF.